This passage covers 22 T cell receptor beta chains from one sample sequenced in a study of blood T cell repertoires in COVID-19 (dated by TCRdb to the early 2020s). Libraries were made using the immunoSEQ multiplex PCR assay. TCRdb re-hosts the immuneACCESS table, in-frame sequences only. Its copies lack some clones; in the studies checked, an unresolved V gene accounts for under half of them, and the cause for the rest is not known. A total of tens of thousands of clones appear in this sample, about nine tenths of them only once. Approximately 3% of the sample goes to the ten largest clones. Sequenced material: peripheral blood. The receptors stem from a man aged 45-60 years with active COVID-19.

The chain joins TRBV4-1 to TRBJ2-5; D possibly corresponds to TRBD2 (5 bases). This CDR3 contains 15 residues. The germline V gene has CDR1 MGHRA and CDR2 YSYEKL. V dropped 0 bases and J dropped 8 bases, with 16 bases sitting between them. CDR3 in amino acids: CASSQDPWVRGTQYF. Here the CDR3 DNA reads TGCGCCAGCAGCCAAGATCCGTGGGTCCGGGGAACCCAGTACTTC.

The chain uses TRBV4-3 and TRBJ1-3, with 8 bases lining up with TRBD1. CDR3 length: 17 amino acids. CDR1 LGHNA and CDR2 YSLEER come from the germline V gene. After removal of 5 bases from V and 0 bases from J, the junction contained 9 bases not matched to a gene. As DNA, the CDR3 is TGCGCCAGCAGCTACTCAGGGGGCCCCCTCTCTGGAAACACCATATATTTT. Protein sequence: CASSYSGGPLSGNTIYF.

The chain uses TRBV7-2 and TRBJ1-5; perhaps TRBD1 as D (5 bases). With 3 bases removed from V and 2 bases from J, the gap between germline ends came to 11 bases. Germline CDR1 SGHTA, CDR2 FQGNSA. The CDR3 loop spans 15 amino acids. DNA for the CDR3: TGTGCCAGCAGCTTTTCCGGAGGGGGCAATCAGCCCCAGCATTTT. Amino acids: CASSFSGGGNQPQHF.

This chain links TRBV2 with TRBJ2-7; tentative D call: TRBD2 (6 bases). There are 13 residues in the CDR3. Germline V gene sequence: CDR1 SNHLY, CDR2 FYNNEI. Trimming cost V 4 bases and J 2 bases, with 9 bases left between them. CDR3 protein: CASSVGGPYEQYF. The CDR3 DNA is TGTGCCAGCAGTGTAGGAGGGCCCTACGAGCAGTACTTC.

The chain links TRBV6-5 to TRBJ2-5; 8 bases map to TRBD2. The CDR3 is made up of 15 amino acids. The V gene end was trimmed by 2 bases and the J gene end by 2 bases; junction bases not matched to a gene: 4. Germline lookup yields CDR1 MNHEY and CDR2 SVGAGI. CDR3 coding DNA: TGTGCCAGCAGTTACGGGGCGGGGGGTCAAGAGACCCAGTACTTC. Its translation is CASSYGAGGQETQYF.

The CDR3 region is CASSINREDEQFF. The DNA of the CDR3 is TGTGCCAGTAGTATTAACAGGGAAGATGAGCAGTTCTTC. V usage is TRBV19 and J usage is TRBJ2-1, with D possibly being TRBD1 (6 bases). Germline assignment: CDR1 LNHDA and CDR2 SQIVND (reference sequence). CDR3 length: 13 residues. With 3 bases removed from V and 8 bases from J, the gap between germline ends came to 11 bases.

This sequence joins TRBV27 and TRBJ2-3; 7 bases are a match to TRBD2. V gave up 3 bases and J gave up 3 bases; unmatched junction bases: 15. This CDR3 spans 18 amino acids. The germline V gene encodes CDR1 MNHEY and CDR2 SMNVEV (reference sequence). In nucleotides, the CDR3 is TGTGCCAGCAGTTTCCTCGGGGGAGGGGCCCTATCGACAGATACGCAGTATTTT. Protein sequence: CASSFLGGGALSTDTQYF.

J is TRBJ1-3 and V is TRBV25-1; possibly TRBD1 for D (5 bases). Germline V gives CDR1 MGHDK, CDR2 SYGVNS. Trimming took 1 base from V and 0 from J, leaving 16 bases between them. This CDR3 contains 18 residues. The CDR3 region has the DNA TGTGCCAGCAGTGAATTCGGGAGGGGAAAAAGCTCTGGAAACACCATATATTTT. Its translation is CASSEFGRGKSSGNTIYF.

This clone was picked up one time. CDR3 sequence (DNA): TGTGCCAGCTCACCTTCCTTGCAGGGGGGATACAATGAGCAGTTCTTC. This encodes CASSPSLQGGYNEQFF. The chain is built from TRBV18 and TRBJ2-1, with a tentative D call TRBD1 (7 bases). The germline V and J ends were trimmed by 3 bases and 4 bases, with 16 bases remaining between them. The CDR3 covers 16 residues. From germline, CDR1 is KGHSH and CDR2 LQKENI.

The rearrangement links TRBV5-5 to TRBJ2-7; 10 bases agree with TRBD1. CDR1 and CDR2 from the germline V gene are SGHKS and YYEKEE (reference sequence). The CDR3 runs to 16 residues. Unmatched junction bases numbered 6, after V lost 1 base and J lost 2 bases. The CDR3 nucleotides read TGTGCCAGCAGCTTGTCGTCCGGGACAGGGGCCTACGAGCAGTACTTC. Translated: CASSLSSGTGAYEQYF.

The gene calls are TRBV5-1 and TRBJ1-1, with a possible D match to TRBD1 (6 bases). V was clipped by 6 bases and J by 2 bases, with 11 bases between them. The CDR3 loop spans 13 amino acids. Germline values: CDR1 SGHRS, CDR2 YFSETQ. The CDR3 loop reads CASTQGTNTEAFF. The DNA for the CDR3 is TGCGCCAGCACACAGGGTACTAACACTGAAGCTTTCTTT.

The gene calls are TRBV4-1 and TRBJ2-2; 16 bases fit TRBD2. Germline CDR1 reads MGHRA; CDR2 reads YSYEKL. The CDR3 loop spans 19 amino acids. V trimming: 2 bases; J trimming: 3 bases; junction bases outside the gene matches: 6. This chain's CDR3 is CASSQTGTSGGADTGELFF. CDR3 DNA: TGCGCCAGCAGCCAAACCGGGACTAGCGGGGGGGCGGACACCGGGGAGCTGTTTTTT.

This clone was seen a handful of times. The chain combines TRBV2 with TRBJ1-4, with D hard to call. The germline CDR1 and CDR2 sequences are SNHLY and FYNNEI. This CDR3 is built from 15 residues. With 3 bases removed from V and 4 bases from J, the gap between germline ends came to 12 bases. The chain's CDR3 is CASSEGLRDNEKLFF. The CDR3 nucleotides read TGTGCCAGCAGTGAGGGATTGAGGGATAATGAAAAACTGTTTTTT.

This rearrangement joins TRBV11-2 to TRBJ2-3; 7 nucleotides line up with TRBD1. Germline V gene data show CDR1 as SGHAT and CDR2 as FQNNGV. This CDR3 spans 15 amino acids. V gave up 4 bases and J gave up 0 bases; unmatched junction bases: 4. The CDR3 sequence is CASSSDRASTDTQYF. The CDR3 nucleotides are TGTGCCAGCAGCTCCGACAGGGCGAGCACAGATACGCAGTATTTT.

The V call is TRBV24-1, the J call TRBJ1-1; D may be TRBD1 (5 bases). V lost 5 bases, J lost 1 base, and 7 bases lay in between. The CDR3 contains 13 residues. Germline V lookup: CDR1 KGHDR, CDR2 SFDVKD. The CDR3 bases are TGTGCCACCAGTGCCACAGGGAACACTGAAGCTTTCTTT. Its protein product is CATSATGNTEAFF.

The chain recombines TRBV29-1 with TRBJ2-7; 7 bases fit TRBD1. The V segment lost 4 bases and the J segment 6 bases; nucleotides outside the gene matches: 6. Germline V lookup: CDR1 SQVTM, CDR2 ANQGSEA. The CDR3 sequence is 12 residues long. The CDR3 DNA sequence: TGCAGCGTTGTCGGGACAGACACCGAGCAGTACTTC. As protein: CSVVGTDTEQYF.

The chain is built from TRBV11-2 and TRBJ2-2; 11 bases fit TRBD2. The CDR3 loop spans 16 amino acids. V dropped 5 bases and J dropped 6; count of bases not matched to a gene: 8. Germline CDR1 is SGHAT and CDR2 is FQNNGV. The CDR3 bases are TGTGCCAGCAGCCCCCGGGGTAGCGGGGGGGCCGGGGAGCTGTTTTTT. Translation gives CASSPRGSGGAGELFF.

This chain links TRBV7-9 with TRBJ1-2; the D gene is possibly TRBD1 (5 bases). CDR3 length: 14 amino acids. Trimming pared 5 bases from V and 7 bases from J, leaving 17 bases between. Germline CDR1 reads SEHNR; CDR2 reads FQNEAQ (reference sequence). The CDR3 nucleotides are TGTGCCAGCAGCCCCGGGGGAGATTCGGTTGGCTACACCTTC. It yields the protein CASSPGGDSVGYTF.

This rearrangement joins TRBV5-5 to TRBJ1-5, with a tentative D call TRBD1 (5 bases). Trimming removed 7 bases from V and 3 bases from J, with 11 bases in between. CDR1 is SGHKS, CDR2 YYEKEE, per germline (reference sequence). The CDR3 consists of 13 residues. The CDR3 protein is CASGAVPNQPQHF. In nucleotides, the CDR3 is TGTGCCAGCGGGGCAGTTCCCAATCAGCCCCAGCATTTT. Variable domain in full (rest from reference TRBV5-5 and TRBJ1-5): DAGVTQSPTHLIKTRGQQVTLRCSPISGHKSVSWYQQVLGQGPQFIFQYYEKEERGRGNFPDRFSARQFPNYSSELNVNALLLGDSALYLCASGAVPNQPQHFGDGTRLSIL.

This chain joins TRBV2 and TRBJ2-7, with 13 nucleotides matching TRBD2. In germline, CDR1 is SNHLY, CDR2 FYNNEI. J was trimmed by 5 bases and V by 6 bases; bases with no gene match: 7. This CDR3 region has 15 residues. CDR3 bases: TGTGCCAGCAGGAAACTAGCGGGGGGGCCCGACGAGCAGTACTTC. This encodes CASRKLAGGPDEQYF.

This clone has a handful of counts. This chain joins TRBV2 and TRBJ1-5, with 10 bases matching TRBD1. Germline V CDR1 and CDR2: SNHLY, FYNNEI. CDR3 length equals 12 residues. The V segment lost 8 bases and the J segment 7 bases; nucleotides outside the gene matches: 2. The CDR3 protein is CASDRGQQPQHF. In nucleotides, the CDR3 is TGTGCCAGCGACAGGGGGCAACAGCCCCAGCATTTT.

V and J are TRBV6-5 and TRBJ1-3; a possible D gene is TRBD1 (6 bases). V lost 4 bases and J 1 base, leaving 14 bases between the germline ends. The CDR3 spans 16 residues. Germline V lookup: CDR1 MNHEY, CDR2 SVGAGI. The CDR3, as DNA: TGTGCCAGCAGTTGGGGGACACAGTTTTCTGGAAACACCATATATTTT. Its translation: CASSWGTQFSGNTIYF.